Shown below are 17 T cell receptor beta chains from a single sample sequenced in a study of regulatory T cells in long-lasting Graves disease. Both iRepertoire HTBI primers and Arm-PCR of CDR3 regions were used to build the TCR beta libraries. TCRdb ran MiXCR on the multiplex PCR reads and lists one entry per CDR3 protein. The sample lists roughly 510,000 distinct CDR3 sequences; about 16% were seen once. Time point of the sample: newly diagnosed GD, antithyroid drugs for less than 3 months. Scientists built the TCR library using RNA that was extracted from PBMCs. The data also belong to a second study, concerning T cells in Graves' hyperthyroidism and ophthalmopathy.

The sample was peripheral blood mononuclear cells (PBMCs), taken at new diagnosis, from a patient treated with antithyroid drugs. The origin of the receptors is a man between 18 and 29 years old with Graves disease.

Comment on this clonotype: A junction boundary mismatches the germline segment, possibly from a read error. The chain carries TRBV11-2 and TRBJ2-7; 13 bases map to TRBD2. CDR1 SGHAT and CDR2 FQNNGV come from the germline V gene. The length of the CDR3 is 16 residues. CDR3 sequence reads: CASSLSGTSGTYEQYF. CDR3 in DNA: TGCGCCAGCAGCCTGAGCGGGACTAGCGGGACTTACGAGCAGTACTTC.

This clonotype was observed at least ten times. The chain links TRBV15 to TRBJ2-5, with TRBD2 matching over 9 bases. The CDR3 is 18 residues long. Germline trimming cut 3 bases from V and 7 bases from J; bases unmatched to any gene: 18. Germline CDR1 reads LNHNV; CDR2 reads YYDKDF (reference sequence). CDR3 nucleotides: TGTGCCACCAGCAGTCGGTTAGCGGGAGTGACGAAGGATGGGACCCAGTACTTC. It translates to CATSSRLAGVTKDGTQYF.

This clonotype occurred many times. J is TRBJ2-7 and V is TRBV18, with D possibly matching TRBD2 (5 bases). The germline CDR1 and CDR2 sequences are KGHSH and LQKENI. The CDR3 consists of 12 residues. V was shortened by 3 bases and J by 6 bases, with 9 bases between the two germline ends. This chain's CDR3 is CASSPEGSEQYF. In DNA form, the CDR3 reads TGTGCCAGCTCACCTGAGGGATCCGAGCAGTACTTC.

This clonotype was recorded many times. The chain combines TRBV20-1 with TRBJ2-3; possible D gene TRBD2, 5 bases. The CDR3 has 14 residues. CDR1 is DFQATT, CDR2 SNEGSKA, per germline (reference sequence). V was cut by 2 bases and J by 4 bases, with 13 bases left in between. CDR3 DNA sequence: TGCAGTGCTAGACCGGGGAGCAGATCAGATACGCAGTATTTT. Encoded protein: CSARPGSRSDTQYF.

This clonotype was seen a handful of times. The V gene is TRBV10-3, the J gene TRBJ2-2; 10 nucleotides line up with TRBD1. There are 15 residues in the CDR3. Germline V gives CDR1 ENHRY, CDR2 SYGVKD. J lost 4 bases, V lost 6 bases, and 5 bases had no gene match. CDR3 protein: CAISPGQGFTGELFF. CDR3 in DNA: TGTGCCATCAGCCCGGGACAGGGGTTCACCGGGGAGCTGTTTTTT.

Only a few counts were recorded for this clonotype. V gene TRBV13 combines with J gene TRBJ2-1, with a possible D match to TRBD1 (6 bases). Germline-derived CDR1 and CDR2 are PRHDT and FYEKMQ (reference sequence). V lost 5 bases, J lost 0 bases, and 14 bases lay in between. The CDR3 is 16 residues long. In DNA, the CDR3 is TGTGCCAGCAGCCCCCAGGGGTTTAGCTCCTACAATGAGCAGTTCTTC. Amino acids: CASSPQGFSSYNEQFF.

J is TRBJ2-1 and V is TRBV29-1; a possible D gene is TRBD2 (5 bases). V was shortened by 7 bases and J by 8 bases, with 9 bases between the two germline ends. The V gene's germline CDR1 is SQVTM and CDR2 ANQGSEA. This CDR3 is 10 amino acids long. The CDR3 coding sequence is TGCAGCGGTAGCGTCCATGAGCAGTTCTTC. Amino acid sequence: CSGSVHEQFF.

This clonotype was detected ten times or more. V gene TRBV11-2 combines with J gene TRBJ2-1; TRBD2 is a possible D gene (5 bases). CDR3 length equals 13 residues. Germline V gene sequence: CDR1 SGHAT, CDR2 FQNNGV. V was clipped by 0 bases and J by 15 bases, with 15 bases between them. CDR3 amino acids: CASSLDLTSRPFF. The CDR3 region has the DNA TGTGCCAGCAGCTTAGACCTAACTAGTCGCCCGTTCTTC.

This chain connects TRBV11-3 to TRBJ1-3; no clear D. Per the germline V gene, CDR1 is SGHNT and CDR2 is YENEEA. Trimming took off 1 base at V and 2 bases at J, with 9 bases between the two ends. This CDR3 region has 15 residues. This chain's CDR3 is CASSLGGTTGNTIYF. The CDR3 bases are TGTGCCAGCAGCTTAGGGGGAACGACTGGAAACACCATATATTTT. The full variable domain, in which reference TRBV11-3 and TRBJ1-3 provide the parts outside the CDR3, is EAGVVQSPRYKIIEKKQPVAFWCNPISGHNTLYWYLQNLGQGPELLIRYENEEAVDDSQLPKDRFSAERLKGVDSTLKIQPAELGDSAVYLCASSLGGTTGNTIYFGEGSWLTVV.

In this sample, this clonotype turned up many times. The chain is built from TRBV11-2 and TRBJ2-1; TRBD1 aligns across 12 bases. The trim removed 5 bases at V and 6 bases at J, leaving 5 bases unmatched. Germline V gives CDR1 SGHAT, CDR2 FQNNGV. This CDR3 has 15 amino acids. The CDR3 reads CASSPGTGGPNEQFF. In DNA form, the CDR3 reads TGTGCCAGCAGCCCCGGGACAGGGGGCCCCAATGAGCAGTTCTTC. The full variable domain, its missing parts supplied by reference TRBV11-2 and TRBJ2-1, is EAGVAQSPRYKIIEKRQSVAFWCNPISGHATLYWYQQILGQGPKLLIQFQNNGVVDDSQLPKDRFSAERLKGVDSTLKIQPAKLEDSAVYLCASSPGTGGPNEQFFGPGTRLTVL.

This chain connects TRBV6-7 to TRBJ2-5; no definite D call. TRBV6-7 qualifies as an ORF whose function is uncertain. Trimming removed 0 bases at V and 5 bases at J, with 10 bases between. CDR3 length: 14 residues. The CDR3 DNA follows: TGTGCCAGCAGTTACTCGAACATGCCCGAGACCCAGTACTTC. Its protein product is CASSYSNMPETQYF.

This clonotype was found a few times. The CDR3 DNA sequence: TGTGCCAGCAGCTTGGTACGGGACGGGGTTCGCGAGCAGTACTTC. Its protein product is CASSLVRDGVREQYF. The gene calls are TRBV11-1 and TRBJ2-7; D assignment may be TRBD1 or TRBD2 (5 bases each). V lost 3 bases and J 6 bases, leaving 18 bases between the germline ends. CDR1 and CDR2 (germline): SGHAT, FQDESV (reference sequence). The CDR3 length is 15 residues.

V and J are TRBV19 and TRBJ2-7; 7 nucleotides line up with TRBD2. V shed 7 bases and J 5 bases; nucleotides not matched to a gene: 11. Germline CDR1 and CDR2: LNHDA and SQIVND (reference sequence). CDR3 length: 14 residues. CDR3 nucleotide sequence: TGTGCCAGTAACCGAGAGCCGGGACTACACGAGCAGTACTTC. Protein sequence: CASNREPGLHEQYF. The whole variable domain, filled in from reference TRBV19 and TRBJ2-7, reads DGGITQSPKYLFRKEGQNVTLSCEQNLNHDAMYWYRQDPGQGLRLIYYSQIVNDFQKGDIAEGYSVSREKKESFPLTVTSAQKNPTAFYLCASNREPGLHEQYFGPGTRLTVT.

This clonotype was counted a few times. This chain links TRBV20-1 with TRBJ2-1, with TRBD2 matching 14 bases. Germline CDR1 reads DFQATT; CDR2 reads SNEGSKA (reference sequence). The CDR3 sequence is 15 residues long. After removal of 4 bases from V and 4 bases from J, the junction contained 3 bases not matched to a gene. The CDR3 loop reads CSATGTSGSYNEQFF. CDR3 nucleotide sequence: TGCAGTGCTACCGGGACTAGCGGGAGTTACAATGAGCAGTTCTTC.

The table lists this clonotype with many counts. V and J are TRBV7-8 and TRBJ1-1, with D possibly being TRBD1 (6 bases). Deletions cut 4 bases from V and 0 bases from J, with 15 bases between. CDR1 and CDR2 from the germline V gene are SGHVS and FQNEAQ. This CDR3 is built from 16 residues. DNA of the CDR3: TGTGCCAGCAGCTCAGAAACTGGACAGTTGAACACTGAAGCTTTCTTT. It specifies CASSSETGQLNTEAFF. Full variable domain (missing parts from reference TRBV7-8 and TRBJ1-1): GAGVSQSPRYKVAKRGQDVALRCDPISGHVSLFWYQQALGQGPEFLTYFQNEAQLDKSGLPSDRFFAERPEGSVSTLKIQRTQQEDSAVYLCASSSETGQLNTEAFFGQGTRLTVV.

This clonotype appeared many times. The V call is TRBV20-1, the J call TRBJ2-3; D is unresolved. Trimming took 6 bases from V and 2 from J, leaving 15 bases between them. CDR1 and CDR2 (germline): DFQATT, SNEGSKA (reference sequence). CDR3 length: 14 amino acids. CDR3 DNA sequence: TGCAGTGCCGCCGGCAAAGGTCCCACAGATACGCAGTATTTT. Amino acids: CSAAGKGPTDTQYF.

This sequence joins TRBV10-1 and TRBJ2-2, with D tentatively TRBD1 (6 bases). Germline V gene data show CDR1 as WNHNN and CDR2 as SYGVQD (reference sequence). The length of the CDR3 is 13 residues. The V end was cut by 5 bases, the J end by 6 bases, with 10 bases between. CDR3 protein: CASSPRQAGELFF. Written as DNA, the CDR3 is TGCGCCAGCAGTCCCAGACAGGCCGGGGAGCTGTTTTTT.